A selection of T cell receptor beta chains follows, all from one sample in a study of blood T cell repertoires in COVID-19. Here immunoSEQ multiplex PCR was the method, and the copy in TCRdb shows in-frame clones only, minus some. The sample records approximately 450,000 clones, 70% to 90% being singletons. The sample was PBMCs or T cells enriched from blood (not recorded which). Receptors were obtained from a woman aged 18-29 years with acute COVID-19. CDR3s leave out the opening cysteine and the closing phenylalanine or tryptophan. Clone size is shown for a subset of rows, as once, few, many or a class of expanded clone.

TRBJ2-3	TRBV9	NA	ASSVGDSRSTDTQY
TRBJ1-1	TRBV5-1	NA	ASSLEGGNTEAF
TRBJ2-1	TRBV3-1/TRBV3-2	NA	ASSHQNRGPHNEQF
TRBJ2-1	TRBV7-6	NA	ASSYRPTGVVNEQF
TRBJ2-2	TRBV7-8	once	ASSPTGWSGELF
TRBJ1-3	TRBV7-9	few	ASSAGTAGNTIY
TRBJ1-2	TRBV28	NA	ASREGPAANYGYT
TRBJ1-4	TRBV6-5	NA	ASSFGEGEKLF
TRBJ2-7	TRBV9	NA	ASSPKDLALSYEQY
TRBJ2-3	TRBV2	NA	ASSLPIAGATDTQY
TRBJ2-5	TRBV5-4	NA	ASSLVAEETQY
TRBJ2-1	TRBV11-1	few	ASRGQGSRSYNEQF
TRBJ2-1	TRBV2	NA	ASSEIRDRVEYEQF
TRBJ1-2	TRBV20-1	NA	SAPEGYGYT
TRBJ1-2	TRBV6-2/TRBV6-3	once	ASSFPSTGREDYGYT
TRBJ1-5	TRBV9	NA	ASSVGTGDSQPQH
TRBJ1-5	TRBV2	NA	ASSPDRASQPQH
TRBJ1-5	TRBV18	NA	ASSTDRNLQPQH
TRBJ2-5	TRBV3-1/TRBV3-2	NA	ASSQTQGRETQY
TRBJ2-2	TRBV7-8	NA	ASRIRTGGRETGELF
TRBJ2-1	TRBV23-1	NA	ASSQSRPRPRPSYNEQF
TRBJ2-2	TRBV6-5	NA	ASSSETGTNTGELF
TRBJ2-2	TRBV14	once	ASSQVAAGELF
TRBJ2-2	TRBV7-2	NA	ASRFTGVTGELF
TRBJ2-3	TRBV4-1	NA	ASSQTPGAGTDTQY
TRBJ2-7	TRBV30	NA	AWSAGFESREQY
TRBJ2-5	TRBV7-6	NA	ASSLRTGGAMETQY
TRBJ1-2	TRBV7-2	NA	ASSLVWGEGYT
TRBJ1-1	TRBV6-5	NA	ATHLRGGTEAF